The clone carrying this T cell receptor beta chain was seen a single time. Its target is unknown. The sample is drawn from a study of chemoradiotherapy in HPV16-positive cancers. Study results and caveats: For HPV16-positive patients, expanding HPV-responsive T cells associated with longer recurrence-free survival. Candidate HPV-specific clones and E7-related TCR motifs grew in tumor during treatment.

TCRdb's copy holds only in-frame clones and misses some; the assay was immunoSEQ multiplex PCR. There are about 1,500 clones in the sample; over 60% occur only once, and 15% to 20% lies in the top ten. The CDR3 sequence is 12 residues long. V was cut by 2 bases and J by 6 bases, with 7 bases left in between. CDR1 is LNHDA and CDR2 is SQIVND in the germline V gene (reference sequence). This chain joins TRBV19 and TRBJ1-1; D not resolved. This sequence was found in a human donor with HPV-associated anogenital cancer. This specimen was tumor tissue, taken from a patient who underwent chemoradiotherapy. The CDR3 sequence: CASSIRPSEAFF. The CDR3 DNA is TGTGCCAGTAGTATAAGGCCATCTGAAGCTTTCTTT.